This TCR beta chain is from a study of blood T cells in healthy people across ages. About the study: In model experiments, template switching was able to capture about one barcoded beta molecule for every two T cells that were present.

Using a J-beta primer mix together with a sample-barcoded 5' primer, a second PCR was run for roughly 7 to 12 cycles. Each of the samples gave a minimum of 2.5 million paired-end reads that contained CDR3. TCRdb passed the 5' RACE reads through MiXCR, listing each CDR3 protein once. The table shows about 830,000 distinct CDR3 sequences, with approximately 65% occurring only once. Ten milliliters of peripheral blood were drawn from each donor into EDTA-treated tubes. CDR3 length: 15 residues. V gave up 2 bases and J gave up 4 bases, with 12 bases separating them. In germline, CDR1 is MNHEY, CDR2 SMNVEV (reference sequence).

Specimen: blood. This receptor was identified in a man younger than 45 in good health. The rearrangement joins TRBV27 to TRBJ2-1; D unclear. The CDR3 protein is CASSLVKAQYNEQFF. The CDR3 DNA sequence: TGTGCCAGCAGTTTAGTAAAGGCGCAGTACAATGAGCAGTTCTTC.